This T cell receptor beta chain was profiled in a study of blood T cell repertoires in COVID-19. Across the study: From T cells, B-cell-depleted T cells, or PBMCs came the material, which was cDNA or gDNA.

Original analysis: Reference gene primer amplification yielded estimated nucleated cell counts. The assay was immunoSEQ multiplex PCR, and TCRdb's table has in-frame clones only and misses some. Clone size and V and J calls were adopted from that table, with D and trimming inferred from the DNA. The data show 300,000 or so clones, around 83% seen once. Germline-derived CDR1 and CDR2 are MGHRA and YSYEKL. The CDR3 length is 16 residues. Trimming at V came to 4 bases and at J to 2 bases, leaving 5 bases not matched to a gene. Sequenced sample: peripheral blood. This TCR was sampled from a woman aged 45-65 years with acute or convalescent COVID-19. The V gene is TRBV4-1, the J gene TRBJ2-2; 9 bases fit TRBD1. CDR3 in DNA: TGCGCCAGCAGCCCACGGGACAGGGCCAACACCGGGGAGCTGTTTTTT. It specifies CASSPRDRANTGELFF.